Each of the 24 T cell receptor beta chains below was sequenced from the same sample in a study of blood T cells in healthy people across ages. A second PCR of roughly 7 to 11 cycles used a sample-barcoded 5' primer and a J-beta primer mix. One entry per CDR3 protein, called by TCRdb with MiXCR from the 5' RACE reads. This table has some 750,000 distinct CDR3 sequences, 20% to 25% appearing once. Sequencing was performed on blood. These receptors were collected from a man between 65 and 85 years old in good health.

The sample holds a few counts of this clonotype. The chain has TRBV6-2 or TRBV6-3 and TRBJ1-5; D is possibly TRBD1 (6 bases). The germline V gene encodes CDR1 MNHEY and CDR2 SVGEGT. The CDR3 spans 17 residues. Trimming removed 8 bases from V and 0 bases from J, with 20 bases in between. As DNA, the CDR3 is TGTGCCAGCGCCGAAATAGTGAGGGGGAATAGCAATCAGCCCCAGCATTTT. Its protein product is CASAEIVRGNSNQPQHF.

The V call is TRBV29-1, the J call TRBJ2-5, with D hard to call. There are 11 residues in the CDR3. Germline V lookup: CDR1 SQVTM, CDR2 ANQGSEA. Trimming pared 4 bases from V and 11 bases from J, leaving 14 bases between. CDR3 residues: CSVAPGDPQYF. The CDR3 region has the DNA TGCAGCGTTGCCCCGGGCGACCCTCAGTACTTC.

The chain is built from TRBV20-1 and TRBJ2-2; 8 bases align to TRBD2. V lost 6 bases and J lost 0; bases outside the gene matches: 3. CDR1 DFQATT and CDR2 SNEGSKA come from the germline V gene (reference sequence). The CDR3 loop spans 14 amino acids. In DNA form, the CDR3 reads TGCAGTGCCAGCGGGGGCCCGAACACCGGGGAGCTGTTTTTT. It encodes CSASGGPNTGELFF.

The chain carries TRBV20-1 and TRBJ2-5, with 8 bases aligning to TRBD1. Trimming at V came to 1 base and at J to 2 bases, leaving 6 bases not matched to a gene. Germline CDR1 DFQATT, CDR2 SNEGSKA (reference sequence). CDR3 length: 15 amino acids. CDR3 sequence reads: CSARAGQDPQETQYF. CDR3 DNA: TGCAGTGCTAGAGCGGGACAGGACCCTCAAGAGACCCAGTACTTC.

The chain is built from TRBV7-9 and TRBJ2-2; D unclear. V lost 1 base to trimming and J lost 5 bases, with 17 bases between them. Looked up from germline, CDR1 is SEHNR and CDR2 is FQNEAQ (reference sequence). The CDR3 covers 17 residues. The CDR3: CASSLEYLSYSTGELFF. CDR3 sequence (DNA): TGTGCCAGCAGCTTAGAGTATCTCTCGTATTCAACCGGGGAGCTGTTTTTT. Using reference TRBV7-9 and TRBJ2-2 for the parts outside the CDR3, the full variable domain is DTGVSQNPRHKITKRGQNVTFRCDPISEHNRLYWYRQTLGQGPEFLTYFQNEAQLEKSRLLSDRFSAERPKGSFSTLEIQRTEQGDSAMYLCASSLEYLSYSTGELFFGEGSRLTVL.

The V and J genes are TRBV3-1 and TRBJ1-1; D is unclear. The CDR3 contains 12 residues. V dropped 1 base and J dropped 4 bases, with 4 bases sitting between them. Germline V lookup: CDR1 LGHDT, CDR2 YNNKEL (reference sequence). The CDR3 here is CASSQVFTEAFF. CDR3 nucleotide sequence: TGTGCCAGCAGCCAAGTTTTCACTGAAGCTTTCTTT.

The rearrangement links TRBV20-1 to TRBJ2-3, with 12 bases lining up with TRBD2. Germline lookup yields CDR1 DFQATT and CDR2 SNEGSKA (reference sequence). J was trimmed by 6 bases and V by 4 bases; bases with no gene match: 11. CDR3 length equals 16 residues. The CDR3 DNA follows: TGCAGTGCTACTACTAGCGGGAGGCGCCTTGTGGATACGCAGTATTTT. Translation: CSATTSGRRLVDTQYF.

The chain joins TRBV7-2 to TRBJ2-3, with 8 positions matching TRBD2. The CDR3 sequence is 15 residues long. The ends lost 5 bases at V and 4 bases at J; junction bases unmatched: 8. Germline V gene data show CDR1 as SGHTA and CDR2 as FQGNSA. Here the CDR3 reads CASSPSAGEADTQYF. DNA of the CDR3: TGTGCCAGCAGCCCGTCAGCGGGAGAGGCAGATACGCAGTATTTT.

This clonotype came up a few times. The chain uses TRBV7-2 and TRBJ1-5; TRBD1 agrees at 11 bases. The CDR3 runs 15 residues. V shed 5 bases and J 7 bases; nucleotides not matched to a gene: 7. CDR1 is SGHTA and CDR2 is FQGNSA in the germline V gene. CDR3 nucleotide sequence: TGTGCCAGCAGCCTGGACAGGGGGCGCGAGCAGCCCCAGCATTTT. This translates into CASSLDRGREQPQHF.

The chain carries TRBV12-5 and TRBJ2-3; 7 bases align to TRBD2. The V and J ends lost 8 bases and 2 bases, in that order; junction bases with no gene match: 1. Germline-derived CDR1 and CDR2 are LGHNT and FRNRAP. The CDR3 runs 12 residues. CDR3 protein: CASSGITDTQYF. For the CDR3, the DNA is TGTGCTAGTAGCGGGATCACAGATACGCAGTATTTT.

In its sample, this clonotype was seen a few times. This chain connects TRBV7-2 to TRBJ1-2; 7 bases fit TRBD1. V was clipped by 5 bases and J by 7 bases; unmatched bases: 10. This CDR3 is 14 amino acids long. Germline CDR1 SGHTA, CDR2 FQGNSA. In DNA, the CDR3 is TGTGCCAGCAGCCTCAACCGACAGGGAGGTGGCTACACCTTC. Encoded protein: CASSLNRQGGGYTF.

This clonotype was detected a few times. The chain uses TRBV20-1 and TRBJ2-7; D gene unclear. Germline V lookup: CDR1 DFQATT, CDR2 SNEGSKA (reference sequence). Trimming removed 2 bases from V and 1 base from J, with 6 bases in between. The CDR3 consists of 12 residues. The CDR3 DNA is TGCAGTGCTAGACTAGGTTCCTACGAGCAGTACGTC. Translating it yields CSARLGSYEQYV.

CDR3 DNA sequence: TGTGCCAGCAGCCCAAGACTAGCGGGAGGCGCAGATACGCAGTATTTT. As protein: CASSPRLAGGADTQYF. The chain recombines TRBV7-2 with TRBJ2-3; 13 nucleotides line up with TRBD2. Germline CDR1 and CDR2: SGHTA and FQGNSA. The CDR3 length is 16 residues. With 5 bases clipped from V and 4 bases from J, the junction kept 6 bases outside the gene matches. The whole variable domain, filled in from reference TRBV7-2 and TRBJ2-3, reads GAGVSQSPSNKVTEKGKDVELRCDPISGHTALYWYRQSLGQGLEFLIYFQGNSAPDKSGLPSDRFSAERTGGSVSTLTIQRTQQEDSAVYLCASSPRLAGGADTQYFGPGTRLTVL.

The chain recombines TRBV12-3 or TRBV12-4 with TRBJ1-5; the D gene is possibly TRBD1 (6 bases). V was clipped by 5 bases and J by 5 bases, with 13 bases between them. The CDR3 is 14 residues long. The CDR3 coding sequence is TGTGCCAGCAGTACTCAGGGGACCCATCAGCCCCAGCATTTT. Residues: CASSTQGTHQPQHF.

The gene calls are TRBV12-3 or TRBV12-4 and TRBJ2-1; 12 bases agree with TRBD2. The trim removed 0 bases at V and 2 bases at J, leaving 5 bases unmatched. The length of the CDR3 is 18 residues. CDR3 amino acids: CASSLALLAGGPYNEQFF. The CDR3 DNA reads TGTGCCAGCAGTTTAGCCCTCCTAGCGGGGGGGCCCTACAATGAGCAGTTCTTC.

This rearrangement joins TRBV20-1 to TRBJ2-7, with a weak D call TRBD2 (5 bases). Trimming removed 1 base at V and 2 bases at J, with 15 bases between. Germline CDR1 is DFQATT and CDR2 is SNEGSKA (reference sequence). The CDR3 extends over 15 amino acids. CDR3 sequence (DNA): TGCAGTGCTAGAGGGTGGGAATCAGCGGCCTACGAGCAGTACTTC. It encodes CSARGWESAAYEQYF.

The chain joins TRBV9 to TRBJ2-1; weak D call: TRBD2 (6 bases). Germline loops: CDR1 SGDLS, CDR2 YYNGEE. CDR3 length: 16 residues. V lost 0 bases and J 10 bases, leaving 20 bases between the germline ends. The CDR3: CASSVATGVQAAEQFF. CDR3 bases: TGTGCCAGCAGCGTAGCTACGGGGGTGCAGGCGGCCGAGCAGTTCTTC.

This sequence joins TRBV7-9 and TRBJ1-3, with a tentative D call TRBD1 (5 bases). The CDR3 length is 15 residues. V lost 6 bases to trimming and J lost 0 bases, with 12 bases between them. Germline CDR1 is SEHNR and CDR2 is FQNEAQ (reference sequence). CDR3 in amino acids: CASSLTGDSGNTIYF. Written as DNA, the CDR3 is TGTGCCAGCAGTCTAACAGGCGACTCTGGAAACACCATATATTTT.

This clonotype was counted between two and nine times. V gene TRBV20-1 combines with J gene TRBJ1-4; D remains unclear. The CDR3 is made up of 14 amino acids. From germline, CDR1 is DFQATT and CDR2 SNEGSKA (reference sequence). With 6 bases removed from V and 3 bases from J, the gap between germline ends came to 14 bases. The CDR3, as DNA: TGCAGTGCCGAGGGAGCCCGGGCTAATGAAAAACTGTTTTTT. Translating gives CSAEGARANEKLFF.

There are many counts of this clonotype. The chain recombines TRBV6-5 with TRBJ1-4, with D maybe TRBD1 (5 bases). Germline lookup yields CDR1 MNHEY and CDR2 SVGAGI. V was trimmed by 3 bases and J by 4 bases, leaving 12 bases between them. This CDR3 region has 15 residues. The CDR3, as DNA: TGTGCCAGCAGTTATGGACGACAGAGTAATGAAAAACTGTTTTTT. Its protein product is CASSYGRQSNEKLFF.

The gene calls are TRBV6-1 and TRBJ2-4; no reliable D call. The germline V and J ends were trimmed by 2 bases and 1 base, with 9 bases remaining between them. This CDR3 has 15 residues. CDR1 and CDR2 from the germline V gene are MNHNS and SASEGT. The CDR3 nucleotides are TGTGCCAGCAGTGAAAATATGGGGGCCAAAAACATTCAGTACTTC. Translation gives CASSENMGAKNIQYF.

The chain joins TRBV5-1 to TRBJ2-1, with 10 nucleotides matching TRBD2. The CDR3 loop spans 16 amino acids. Germline values: CDR1 SGHRS, CDR2 YFSETQ. V was clipped by 2 bases and J by 1 base; unmatched bases: 3. CDR3 sequence: CASSFGTSASYNEQFF. DNA of the CDR3: TGCGCCAGCAGCTTTGGGACTAGCGCTTCCTACAATGAGCAGTTCTTC. Supplemented by reference TRBV5-1 and TRBJ2-1, the full variable domain reads KAGVTQTPRYLIKTRGQQVTLSCSPISGHRSVSWYQQTPGQGLQFLFEYFSETQRNKGNFPGRFSGRQFSNSRSEMNVSTLELGDSALYLCASSFGTSASYNEQFFGPGTRLTVL.

This clonotype showed up just once. The rearrangement uses TRBV6-2 or TRBV6-3 and TRBJ2-3; 7 bases are shared with TRBD2. There are 13 residues in the CDR3. The germline CDR1 and CDR2 sequences are MNHEY and SVGEGT. J gave up 2 bases and V 6 bases, and 2 bases lay outside the gene matches. The CDR3 coding sequence is TGTGCCAGCAGGGGAGGGCCCACAGATACGCAGTATTTT. It yields the protein CASRGGPTDTQYF.

This sequence joins TRBV30 and TRBJ2-2; 7 nucleotides match TRBD2. J gave up 6 bases and V 4 bases, and 11 bases lay outside the gene matches. The CDR3 spans 15 residues. Germline values: CDR1 GTSNPN, CDR2 SVGIG (reference sequence). The DNA of the CDR3 is TGTGCCTGGACAGTAACTAGGGGAGGGGCCGGGGAGCTGTTTTTT. This codes for CAWTVTRGGAGELFF.